This TCR beta chain was captured in a study of response to subunit inactivated influenza vaccine. TCRdb independently ran MiXCR on the RT-PCR reads; one entry per CDR3 protein. Of about 540,000 distinct CDR3 sequences in the sample, approximately 24% were seen once. The CDR3 loop spans 13 amino acids. Looked up from germline, CDR1 is DFQATT and CDR2 is SNEGSKA (reference sequence). Deletions cut 3 bases from V and 3 bases from J, with 12 bases between. The data were also submitted as part of a second study, on T cells expressing NK-cell markers. This second report adds: UMIs accompanied the 5'RACE template switching by which TCR beta cDNA was made. Seven of eight sequenced donors tested HCMV-seropositive; one tested seronegative. Of CD8+ T cells, roughly 1.0-7.0% belonged to dominant NKG2C+ clonotypes in more than five donors.

The J gene is TRBJ2-7, the V gene TRBV20-1; unclear D gene. The sequences come from CD4+ T cells sorted from PBMCs, collected less than 13 days after vaccination. The receptor was derived from a man in his fifties who received an inactivated influenza vaccine. DNA for the CDR3: TGCAGTGCTAGTCGTCAACCCTACTACGAGCAGTACTTC. It translates to CSASRQPYYEQYF.